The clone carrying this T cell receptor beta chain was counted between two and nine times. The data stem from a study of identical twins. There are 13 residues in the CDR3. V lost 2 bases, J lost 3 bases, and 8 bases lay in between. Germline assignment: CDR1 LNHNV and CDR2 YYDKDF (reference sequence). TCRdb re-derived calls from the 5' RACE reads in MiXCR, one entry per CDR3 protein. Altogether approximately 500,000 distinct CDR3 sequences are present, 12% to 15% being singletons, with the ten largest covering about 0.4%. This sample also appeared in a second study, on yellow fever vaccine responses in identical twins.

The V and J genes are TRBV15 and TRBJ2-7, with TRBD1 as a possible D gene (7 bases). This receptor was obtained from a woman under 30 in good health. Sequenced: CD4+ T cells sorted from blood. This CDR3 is CATSRQGGYEQYF. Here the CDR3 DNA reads TGTGCCACCAGCAGACAGGGGGGCTACGAGCAGTACTTC.